This T cell receptor beta chain is from a study of early T cells in non-severe SARS-CoV-2 infection. Turning to the study itself: Chains were not paired, and sequencing was done on bulk RNA from unsorted whole blood. Study-wide results and caveats: VDJdb-based matching was biased toward anti-spike CD8 responses and missed private and CD4 specificities.

Each cDNA molecule carried a unique molecular identifier. One entry per CDR3 protein results from TCRdb running MiXCR on the 5' RACE reads. The sample gives nearly 80,000 distinct CDR3 sequences, about 13% of which show up once; about 1.1% is in the top ten. The table lists this clonotype with a few counts. What it recognizes is unknown. Trimming removed 2 bases from V and 6 bases from J, with 9 bases in between. Germline values: CDR1 MNHEY, CDR2 SVGAGI. The CDR3 spans 13 residues. The genes are TRBV6-5 and TRBJ2-3; D may be TRBD2 (6 bases). This clonotype was obtained from an adult who was a healthcare worker with PCR-confirmed SARS-CoV-2 infection or an uninfected control (not recorded which). Input material: whole blood. CDR3 sequence (DNA): TGTGCCAGCAGTTACCCCCGGGGGGATACGCAGTATTTT. Translated: CASSYPRGDTQYF.